The rows below give T cell receptor beta chains drawn from one sample of a study of T-cell reconstitution after alpha-beta-depleted transplantation in children. MiXCR, applied by TCRdb to the PCR reads, yields one record per CDR3 protein. The repertoire holds about 580,000 distinct CDR3 sequences, with over 25% as singletons. Sequences were derived from PBMCs, sampled before TCRalphabeta/CD19-depleted stem cell transplant. These receptors originate from a boy younger than two with Wiskott-Aldrich syndrome, due to receive a stem cell transplant. Each CDR3 is given with its conserved first and last residue. D genes are given only for firm matches. Not all rows give a size; the values are once, few, many and, for expanded clones, a class.

V gene,D gene,J gene,clone size,CDR3 protein,CDR3 DNA
TRBV20-1,TRBD2,TRBJ2-5,many,CSASTGGRETQYF,TGCAGTGCTAGTACGGGAGGGAGAGAGACCCAGTACTTC
TRBV7-6,-,TRBJ1-1,-,CASSITENTEAFF,TGTGCCAGCAGCATCACAGAGAACACTGAAGCTTTCTTT
TRBV11-1,TRBD2,TRBJ2-7,-,CASSLGAGRRETNYEQYF,TGTGCCAGCAGCTTAGGAGCGGGTCGGCGGGAGACCAATTACGAGCAGTACTTC
TRBV12-3/TRBV12-4,-,TRBJ2-1,-,CASSPPSQYEQFF,TGTGCCAGCAGCCCCCCTTCCCAATATGAGCAGTTCTTC
TRBV7-2,-,TRBJ1-2,-,CASSPSTATYGYTF,TGTGCCAGCAGCCCATCGACAGCGACCTATGGCTACACCTTC
TRBV3-1,-,TRBJ1-4,few,CASSQGRRPNEKLFF,TGTGCCAGCAGCCAAGGTCGCAGGCCTAATGAAAAACTGTTTTTT
TRBV20-1,-,TRBJ1-1,few,CSAKRELGTEAFF,TGCAGTGCCAAGAGGGAATTGGGAACTGAAGCTTTCTTT
TRBV5-1,TRBD2,TRBJ2-1,few,CASSYGLDYNEQFF,TGCGCCAGCAGTTACGGACTAGACTACAATGAGCAGTTCTTC
TRBV5-1,-,TRBJ1-2,-,CASSLQGFDGYTF,TGCGCCAGCAGCTTACAGGGCTTCGATGGCTACACCTTC
TRBV7-2,TRBD2,TRBJ2-3,few,CASGRTSGTTDTQYF,TGTGCCAGCGGTCGGACTAGCGGGACGACAGATACGCAGTATTTT
TRBV7-8,-,TRBJ2-7,few,CASSLGAGPSYEQYF,TGTGCCAGCAGCTTAGGTGCGGGACCCTCCTACGAGCAGTACTTC
TRBV10-3,TRBD2,TRBJ2-2,-,CAIRGSGTTGELFF,TGTGCCATCAGAGGGAGCGGGACCACCGGGGAGCTGTTTTTT
TRBV6-1,TRBD2,TRBJ2-4,-,CASKLATIAKNIQYF,TGTGCCAGCAAACTAGCGACGATAGCCAAAAACATTCAGTACTTC
TRBV28,-,TRBJ2-7,-,CASSSPRGGAGSYEQYF,TGTGCCAGCAGTTCACCGAGGGGGGGCGCCGGGTCCTACGAGCAGTACTTC
TRBV20-1,TRBD1,TRBJ1-2,-,CSPRTGPNYGYTF,TGCAGTCCCAGGACAGGGCCTAACTATGGCTACACCTTC
TRBV7-2,TRBD2,TRBJ2-5,-,CASSTLRTSEGQYF,TGTGCCAGCAGTACATTGAGGACTAGCGAAGGCCAGTACTTC
TRBV20-1,TRBD2,TRBJ2-1,few,CSARDCCRGGPSREQFF,TGCAGTGCTAGAGATTGTTGCCGGGGAGGGCCAAGTAGAGAGCAGTTCTTC
TRBV5-6,TRBD2,TRBJ2-1,once,CASSSPGLAGAEQFF,TGTGCCAGCAGCTCGCCGGGACTAGCGGGAGCGGAGCAGTTCTTC
TRBV20-1,TRBD2,TRBJ2-1,-,CSAQGLAGKGTWNEQFF,TGCAGTGCCCAGGGACTAGCGGGAAAGGGGACTTGGAATGAGCAGTTCTTC
TRBV2,-,TRBJ2-3,-,CASKGGTDPDTQYF,TGTGCCAGCAAAGGAGGGACAGACCCAGATACGCAGTATTTT
TRBV14,-,TRBJ2-7,few,CASSAGQLRLGGEQYF,TGTGCCAGCAGCGCAGGACAGTTGCGCCTTGGGGGCGAGCAGTACTTC
TRBV5-1,TRBD1,TRBJ1-4,few,CASSWTPGGVNEKLFF,TGCGCCAGCAGCTGGACCCCAGGGGGCGTCAATGAAAAACTGTTTTTT
TRBV12-3/TRBV12-4,-,TRBJ1-5,few,CASRKQGDQPQHF,TGTGCCAGCAGGAAACAGGGAGATCAGCCCCAGCATTTT
TRBV12-3/TRBV12-4,-,TRBJ2-7,-,CASSLKLNYEQYF,TGTGCCAGCAGTTTAAAGCTTAACTACGAGCAGTACTTC
TRBV3-1,-,TRBJ2-3,-,CATSAHRMNSTDTQYF,TGTGCCACCAGTGCTCATCGAATGAATAGCACAGATACGCAGTATTTT
TRBV20-1,-,TRBJ1-1,few,CSARSGRGDTEAFF,TGCAGTGCTAGATCAGGGAGGGGTGACACTGAAGCTTTCTTT
TRBV5-4,TRBD2,TRBJ2-7,-,CASYRLGGGTTYEQYF,TGTGCCAGCTACCGCCTTGGCGGGGGTACGACCTACGAGCAGTACTTC
TRBV3-1,-,TRBJ2-1,-,CASSQEGTPRAEQFF,TGTGCCAGCAGCCAAGAGGGGACCCCCCGGGCGGAGCAGTTCTTC
TRBV9,TRBD1,TRBJ2-5,-,CASSPTTGHPAETQYF,TGTGCCAGCAGCCCCACGACAGGGCATCCCGCCGAGACCCAGTACTTC
TRBV29-1,-,TRBJ2-7,once,CSVGGRGAANEQYF,TGCAGCGTTGGGGGGCGCGGGGCGGCCAACGAGCAGTACTTC
TRBV29-1,-,TRBJ2-1,few,CSTVGGRDNEQFF,TGCAGCACAGTGGGGGGTCGGGACAATGAGCAGTTCTTC
TRBV11-1,-,TRBJ2-1,-,CASSLALRRVGSDSYNEQFF,TGTGCCAGCAGCTTAGCGTTACGGCGTGTGGGGAGCGACTCCTACAATGAGCAGTTCTTC
TRBV15,-,TRBJ1-3,few,CATSEGGTGNTIYF,TGTGCCACCAGTGAAGGTGGAACTGGAAACACCATATATTTT
TRBV6-6,-,TRBJ2-7,few,CASSYTGQDEQYF,TGTGCCAGCAGTTACACGGGGCAGGACGAGCAGTACTTC
TRBV5-1,TRBD2,TRBJ2-3,few,CASSGLAGADTQYF,TGCGCCAGCTCCGGACTAGCGGGAGCAGATACGCAGTATTTT
TRBV4-2,-,TRBJ2-7,few,CASSQTGEGMEQYF,TGTGCCAGCAGCCAAACGGGTGAAGGCATGGAGCAGTACTTC
TRBV12-3/TRBV12-4,TRBD1,TRBJ2-7,-,CASNFRTGPKQYF,TGTGCCAGCAACTTTCGGACAGGTCCAAAGCAGTACTTC
TRBV5-1,-,TRBJ2-4,-,CASSLGIIAKNIQYF,TGCGCCAGCAGCTTGGGGATTATAGCCAAAAACATTCAGTACTTC
TRBV20-1,-,TRBJ2-3,few,CSALPLVAARTDTQYF,TGCAGTGCTCTGCCCCTTGTAGCGGCACGCACAGATACGCAGTATTTT
TRBV10-3,-,TRBJ1-2,-,CAISDSGGDGYTF,TGTGCCATCAGTGATTCCGGGGGAGATGGCTACACCTTC
TRBV6-5,-,TRBJ1-2,-,CASSYDGGVSYGYTF,TGTGCCAGCAGTTACGATGGGGGGGTGAGCTATGGCTACACCTTC
TRBV11-2,TRBD1,TRBJ1-2,-,CLQGGYGYTF,TGTCTACAGGGGGGCTATGGCTACACCTTC
TRBV13,TRBD2,TRBJ2-1,many,CASSLGLAGAGEQFF,TGTGCCAGCAGCCTCGGACTAGCGGGAGCGGGCGAGCAGTTCTTC
TRBV20-1,-,TRBJ2-2,few,CSARNGQRVNTGELFF,TGCAGTGCTAGGAATGGGCAGAGGGTCAACACCGGGGAGCTGTTTTTT
TRBV5-1,TRBD2,TRBJ2-1,-,CASSGGRASPTEQFF,TGCGCCAGCAGCGGGGGGAGGGCTAGTCCCACTGAGCAGTTCTTC
TRBV20-1,-,TRBJ2-3,-,CSASFRDTQYF,TGCAGTGCTAGTTTTAGAGATACGCAGTATTTT
TRBV20-1,TRBD2,TRBJ2-2,few,CSARARAEETSGRSNTGELFF,TGCAGTGCTAGAGCTCGAGCTGAGGAGACTAGCGGGAGGTCGAACACCGGGGAGCTGTTTTTT
TRBV5-4,TRBD2,TRBJ2-7,-,CASSLNPSGYEQYF,TGTGCCAGCAGCTTGAACCCTAGCGGCTACGAGCAGTACTTC
TRBV18,-,TRBJ2-5,-,CASSPGVGQETQYF,TGTGCCAGCTCACCAGGGGTTGGCCAAGAGACCCAGTACTTC
TRBV9,TRBD2,TRBJ2-7,-,CATSARSLAGVYEQYF,TGTGCCACCAGCGCGAGGAGTCTAGCGGGAGTCTACGAGCAGTACTTC
TRBV5-1,-,TRBJ2-7,few,CASSLGKGAQFTEQYF,TGCGCCAGCAGCTTGGGCAAGGGAGCTCAATTTACCGAGCAGTACTTC
TRBV6-1,-,TRBJ1-6,-,CASSRRTDLGADSPLHF,TGTGCCAGCAGTCGACGAACAGATTTGGGCGCGGATTCACCCCTCCACTTT
TRBV11-1,TRBD1,TRBJ2-1,-,CASFGTGGTAGAYNEQFF,TGTGCCAGCTTCGGGACAGGGGGGACGGCGGGAGCTTACAATGAGCAGTTCTTC
TRBV3-1,TRBD2,TRBJ2-7,few,CASSQLAGDEQYF,TGTGCCAGCAGCCAGCTAGCGGGAGACGAGCAGTACTTC
TRBV5-1,TRBD2,TRBJ2-2,few,CASSHGLAGVWELFF,TGCGCCAGCAGCCACGGACTAGCGGGAGTATGGGAGCTGTTTTTT
TRBV12-3/TRBV12-4,-,TRBJ2-3,-,CASSFPLAATRSSTDTQYF,TGTGCCAGCAGTTTTCCCCTAGCAGCGACAAGATCTAGCACAGATACGCAGTATTTT
TRBV20-1,TRBD1,TRBJ1-2,-,CSARADRANGYTF,TGCAGTGCTAGAGCAGACAGGGCGAATGGCTACACCTTC
TRBV5-1,TRBD2,TRBJ2-1,-,CASSLVPRLAGGLDNEQFF,TGCGCCAGCAGCTTGGTACCTCGACTAGCGGGAGGACTAGACAATGAGCAGTTCTTC
TRBV12-3/TRBV12-4,TRBD2,TRBJ2-5,-,CASSGGVTQYF,TGTGCCAGCAGTGGGGGGGTGACCCAGTACTTC